This TCR beta chain is from a study of T cells in Graves' hyperthyroidism and ophthalmopathy. This clonotype was counted between two and nine times. V gave up 7 bases and J gave up 5 bases, with 15 bases separating them. The CDR3 contains 13 residues. The CDR3 regions of TCR beta were amplified from RNA transcripts. First-round RT-PCR of the TCR CDR3 relied on the HTBI primer set. TCRdb re-called the multiplex PCR reads with MiXCR, one entry per CDR3 protein. The sample contains over 700,000 distinct CDR3 sequences, 30% to 40% of which appear only once. This rearrangement joins TRBV12-3 or TRBV12-4 to TRBJ2-7; possible D gene TRBD2, 6 bases. The sequenced sample consisted of blood. This clonotype was sampled from a woman in her thirties or forties with Graves' hyperthyroidism. The CDR3 loop reads CASNLGGDHEQYF. Here the CDR3 DNA reads TGTGCCAGCAACCTAGGAGGGGACCACGAGCAGTACTTC.